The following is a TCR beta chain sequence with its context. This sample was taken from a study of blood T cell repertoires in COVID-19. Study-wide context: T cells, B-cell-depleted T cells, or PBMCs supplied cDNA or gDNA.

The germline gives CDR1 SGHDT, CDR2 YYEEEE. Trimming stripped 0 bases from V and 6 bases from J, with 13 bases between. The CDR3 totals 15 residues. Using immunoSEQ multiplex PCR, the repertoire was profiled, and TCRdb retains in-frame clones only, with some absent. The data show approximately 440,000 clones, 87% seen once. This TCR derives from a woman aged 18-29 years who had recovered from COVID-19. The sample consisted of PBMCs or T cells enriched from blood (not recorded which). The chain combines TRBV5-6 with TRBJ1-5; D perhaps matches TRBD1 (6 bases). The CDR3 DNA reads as TGTGCCAGCAGCTTGGCGGGGGGCGGTGGTCAGCCCCAGCATTTT. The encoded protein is CASSLAGGGGQPQHF.